Listed here is a single T cell receptor beta chain. Its target is not known. These data originate in a study of T cells after yellow fever vaccination. Findings and caveats of the study: Among primary-vaccination clones, most reappeared after the booster, at 96% for CD4 and 88% for CD8. Clonotypes found in both CD4 and CD8 compartments made up a small share. The secondary response peaked faster, at day 5 versus 15, but was weaker.

Template-switching 5'RACE yielded the TCR cDNA; a universal primer site and UMIs were added in the process. TCRdb analysed the 5' RACE reads with MiXCR anew, one entry per CDR3 protein. The sample yields about 160,000 distinct CDR3 sequences, 6% to 7.5% seen once. The V end was cut by 0 bases, the J end by 6 bases, with 8 bases between. This CDR3 comprises 13 residues. The germline V gene has CDR1 SGHVS and CDR2 FNYEAQ. This chain joins TRBV7-6 and TRBJ1-2; tentatively, D is TRBD1 (6 bases). The clonotype was recovered from a man between 18 and 29 years old who received the YFV17D yellow fever vaccine. Sequenced here: CD4+ T cells sorted from PBMCs, sampled around 5 days after the first yellow fever vaccination. CDR3 amino acids: CASSLAAGDGYTF. The CDR3 DNA follows: TGTGCCAGCAGCTTAGCGGCAGGGGATGGCTACACCTTC.